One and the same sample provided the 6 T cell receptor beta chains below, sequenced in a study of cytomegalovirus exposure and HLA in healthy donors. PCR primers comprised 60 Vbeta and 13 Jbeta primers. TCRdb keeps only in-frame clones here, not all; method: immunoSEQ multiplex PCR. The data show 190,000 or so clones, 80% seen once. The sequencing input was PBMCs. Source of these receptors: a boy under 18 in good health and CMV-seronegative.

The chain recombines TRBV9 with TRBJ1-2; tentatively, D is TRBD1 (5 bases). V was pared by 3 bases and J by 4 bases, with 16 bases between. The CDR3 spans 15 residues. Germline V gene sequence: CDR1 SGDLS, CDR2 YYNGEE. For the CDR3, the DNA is TGTGCCAGCAGCGACCCGGGACGGGACTTCTATGGCTACACCTTC. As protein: CASSDPGRDFYGYTF.

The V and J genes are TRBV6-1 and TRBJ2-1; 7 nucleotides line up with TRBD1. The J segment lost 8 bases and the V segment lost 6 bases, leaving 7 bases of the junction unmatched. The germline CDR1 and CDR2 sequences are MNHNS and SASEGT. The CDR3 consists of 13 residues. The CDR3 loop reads CASSGQAGDEQFF. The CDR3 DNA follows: TGTGCCAGCAGCGGACAGGCTGGCGATGAGCAGTTCTTC.

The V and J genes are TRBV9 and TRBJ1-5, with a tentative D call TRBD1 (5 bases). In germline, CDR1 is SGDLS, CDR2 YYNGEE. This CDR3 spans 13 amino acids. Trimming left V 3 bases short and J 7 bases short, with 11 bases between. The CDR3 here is CASSAQGNQPQHF. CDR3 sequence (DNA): TGTGCCAGCAGCGCCCAGGGAAACCAGCCCCAGCATTTT.

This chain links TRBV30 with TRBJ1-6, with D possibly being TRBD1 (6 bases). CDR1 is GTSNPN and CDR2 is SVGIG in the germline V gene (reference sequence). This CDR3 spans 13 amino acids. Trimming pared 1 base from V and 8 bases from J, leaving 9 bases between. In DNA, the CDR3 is TGTGCCTGGAGTGACAGGGTTGATTCACCCCTCCACTTT. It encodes CAWSDRVDSPLHF.

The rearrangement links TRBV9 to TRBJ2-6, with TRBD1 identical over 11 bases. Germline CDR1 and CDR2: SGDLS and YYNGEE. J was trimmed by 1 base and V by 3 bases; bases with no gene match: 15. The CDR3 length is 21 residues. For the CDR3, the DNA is TGTGCCAGCAGCGGGCATTTTCGCGGGACAGGGGGGAATTCTGGGGCCAACGTCCTGACTTTC. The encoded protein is CASSGHFRGTGGNSGANVLTF.

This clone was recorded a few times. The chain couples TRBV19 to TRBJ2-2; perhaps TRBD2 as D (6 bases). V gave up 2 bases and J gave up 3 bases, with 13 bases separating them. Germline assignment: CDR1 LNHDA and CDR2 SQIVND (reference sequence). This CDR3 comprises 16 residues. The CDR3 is CASSILGRRDTGELFF. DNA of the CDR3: TGTGCCAGTAGTATACTCGGGAGACGGGACACCGGGGAGCTGTTTTTT.